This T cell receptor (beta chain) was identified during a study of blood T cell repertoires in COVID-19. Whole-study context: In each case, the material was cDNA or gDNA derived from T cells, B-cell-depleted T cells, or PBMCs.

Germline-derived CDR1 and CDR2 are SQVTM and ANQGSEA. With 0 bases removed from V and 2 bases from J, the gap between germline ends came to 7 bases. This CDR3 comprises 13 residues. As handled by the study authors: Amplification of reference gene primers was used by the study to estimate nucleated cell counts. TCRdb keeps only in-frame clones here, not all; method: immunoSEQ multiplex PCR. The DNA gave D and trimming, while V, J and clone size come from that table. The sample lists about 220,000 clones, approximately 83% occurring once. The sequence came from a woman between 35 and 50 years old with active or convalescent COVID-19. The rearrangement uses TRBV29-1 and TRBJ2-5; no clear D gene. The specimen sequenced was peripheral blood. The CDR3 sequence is CSVEDRRQETQYF. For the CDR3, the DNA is TGCAGCGTTGAAGATCGGCGGCAAGAGACCCAGTACTTC.